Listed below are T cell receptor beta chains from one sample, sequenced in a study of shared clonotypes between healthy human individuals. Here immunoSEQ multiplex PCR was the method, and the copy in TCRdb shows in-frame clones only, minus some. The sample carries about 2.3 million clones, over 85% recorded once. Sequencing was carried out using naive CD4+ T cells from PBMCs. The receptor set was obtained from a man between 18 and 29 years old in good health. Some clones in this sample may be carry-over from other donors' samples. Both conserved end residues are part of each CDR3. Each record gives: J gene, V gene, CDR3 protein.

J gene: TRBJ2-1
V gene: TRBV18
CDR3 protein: CASTLTGVGNQFF

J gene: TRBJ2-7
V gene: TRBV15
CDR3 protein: CATSRGSSGGPYEQYF

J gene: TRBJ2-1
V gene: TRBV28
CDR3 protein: CASSLGGRGFF

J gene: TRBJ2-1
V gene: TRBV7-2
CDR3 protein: CASSLNNYIWDEQFF

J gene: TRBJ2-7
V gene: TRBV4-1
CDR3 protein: CASTPLAYEQYF

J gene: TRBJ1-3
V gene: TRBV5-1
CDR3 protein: CASSFLTGAEDTIYF

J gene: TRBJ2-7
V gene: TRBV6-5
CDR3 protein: CASSGGPYEQYF

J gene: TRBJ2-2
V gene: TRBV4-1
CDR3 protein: CASSQPRARPGELFF

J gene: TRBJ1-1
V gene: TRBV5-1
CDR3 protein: CASSRGALATEAFF

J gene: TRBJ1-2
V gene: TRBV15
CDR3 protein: CATSRDRQGAGGYTF

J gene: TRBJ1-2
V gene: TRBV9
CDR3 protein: CASSAERLGGYTF

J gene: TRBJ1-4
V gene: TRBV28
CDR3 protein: CASKTDWSGRKLFF

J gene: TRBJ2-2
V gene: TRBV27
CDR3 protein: CASSFQGPPNTGELFF

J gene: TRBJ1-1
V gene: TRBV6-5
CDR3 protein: CASAYEGGMNTEAFF

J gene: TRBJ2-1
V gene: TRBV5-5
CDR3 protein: CASSFLAGTSYNEQFF

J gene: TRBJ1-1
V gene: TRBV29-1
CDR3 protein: CSAEEDTEAFF

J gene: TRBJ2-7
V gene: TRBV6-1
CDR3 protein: CASSDKVPYEQYF

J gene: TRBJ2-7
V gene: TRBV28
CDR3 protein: CASSLGGSSYEQYF

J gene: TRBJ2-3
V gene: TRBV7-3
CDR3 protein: CASSLGVSGSTDTQYF

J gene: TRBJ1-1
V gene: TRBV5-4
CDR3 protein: CASSPGVGANTEAFF

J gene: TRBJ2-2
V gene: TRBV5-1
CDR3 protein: CASSRGGGTESTGELFF

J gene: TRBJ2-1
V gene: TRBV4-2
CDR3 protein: CASSQVSGGSYNEQFF

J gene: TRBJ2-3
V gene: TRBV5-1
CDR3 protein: CASSAGGPPDTQYF

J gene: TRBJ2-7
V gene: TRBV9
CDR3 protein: CASSAGISSSYEQYF

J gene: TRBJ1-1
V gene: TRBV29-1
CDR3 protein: CSVVRGRGAFF

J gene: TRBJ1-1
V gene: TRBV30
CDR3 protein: CAWSVSRVNTEAFF

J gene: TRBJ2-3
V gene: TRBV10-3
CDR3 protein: CAISESTAGGDTQYF

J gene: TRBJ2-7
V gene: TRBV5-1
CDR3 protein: CASSLRQGAVEQYF

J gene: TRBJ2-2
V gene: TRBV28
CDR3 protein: CASSSPDIPGELFF

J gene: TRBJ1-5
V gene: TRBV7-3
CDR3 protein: CASSLPHLRGSLYQPQHF

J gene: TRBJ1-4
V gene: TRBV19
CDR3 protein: CASSPWAIRGEKLFF

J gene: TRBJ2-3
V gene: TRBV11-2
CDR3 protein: CAGGAGGTDTQYF

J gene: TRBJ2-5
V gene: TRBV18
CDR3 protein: CASSQGSAEETQYF

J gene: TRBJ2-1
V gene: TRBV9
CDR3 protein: CASSDTGTSGGNEQFF

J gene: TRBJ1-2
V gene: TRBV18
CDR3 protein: CASSPYFGTTDGYTF

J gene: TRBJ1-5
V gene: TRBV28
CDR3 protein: CASSLSQGGYQPQHF

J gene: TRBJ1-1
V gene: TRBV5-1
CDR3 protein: CASRPDIGSEAFF

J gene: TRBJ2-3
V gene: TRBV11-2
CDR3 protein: CASSLDRAVVDTQYF

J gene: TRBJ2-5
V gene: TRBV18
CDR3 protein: CASSSQLAGDETQYF

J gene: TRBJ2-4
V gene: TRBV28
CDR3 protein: CASSTGTSGRGFGTKNIQYF